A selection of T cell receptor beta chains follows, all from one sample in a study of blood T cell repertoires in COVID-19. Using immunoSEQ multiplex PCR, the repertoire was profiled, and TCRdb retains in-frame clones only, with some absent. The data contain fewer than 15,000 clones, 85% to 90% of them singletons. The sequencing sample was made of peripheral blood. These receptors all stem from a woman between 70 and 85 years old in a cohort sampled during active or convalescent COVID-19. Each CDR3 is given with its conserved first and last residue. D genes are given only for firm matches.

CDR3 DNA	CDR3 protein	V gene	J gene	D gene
TGTGCCAGCAGCCAAGATGGAGGGGCTGTAGCCAAAAACATTCAGTACTTC	CASSQDGGAVAKNIQYF	TRBV3-1/TRBV3-2	TRBJ2-4	-